This T cell receptor beta chain emerged from a study of cytomegalovirus exposure and HLA in healthy donors. Study observations and caveats: A link between a missense DCLRE1C variant and TCR beta V- and J-gene trimming emerged from a later analysis. Within an earlier analysis, most TCR beta V segments proved productive either about 87% or about 30% of the time.

With regard to this clone: Its antigen is not identified.

The V end lost 5 bases, the J end lost 10 bases, and 12 bases lay between the germline ends. The CDR3 is 12 amino acids. Germline CDR1 is SEHNR and CDR2 is FQNEAQ (reference sequence). In the PCR, 60 Vbeta and 13 Jbeta primers were used. TCRdb's copy holds only in-frame clones and misses some; the assay was immunoSEQ multiplex PCR. Among roughly 70,000 clones listed, 74% were seen once. This sequence originates from a human donor in good health. The sample taken for sequencing was PBMCs. The chain combines TRBV7-9 with TRBJ2-1; D is possibly TRBD2 (7 bases). CDR3 sequence reads: CASSRGGGEQFF. CDR3 nucleotide sequence: TGTGCCAGCAGCAGGGGGGGCGGCGAGCAGTTCTTC.